This is a list of T cell receptor beta chains from one sample in a study of Graves' ophthalmopathy and Graves' hyperthyroidism. TCRdb processed the multiplex PCR reads anew with MiXCR; each CDR3 protein has one entry. The repertoire consists of around 520,000 distinct CDR3 sequences, with less than 45% occurring once and the leading ten covering about 4%. Sequencing input: peripheral blood or thyroid tissue (not recorded which). The receptors derive from an adult man with Graves' hyperthyroidism. Both conserved end residues are part of each CDR3. Fields, in order: V gene, J gene, CDR3 protein.

TRBV2	TRBJ2-7	CASSAGDSYEQYF
TRBV5-1	TRBJ1-1	CASSLDGLNTEAFF
TRBV29-1	TRBJ1-1	CSVTPQGFFEAFF
TRBV19	TRBJ2-6	CASTPGTGANVLTF
TRBV7-2	TRBJ1-1	CASSLRWALNTEAFF
TRBV5-1	TRBJ2-7	CASGGTSGTYEQYF
TRBV7-6	NA	CASRSLGEQFF
TRBV15	TRBJ1-2	CATSGDRVSYGYTF
TRBV9	TRBJ2-7	CASSGGPSSYEQYF
TRBV19	TRBJ1-5	CASSEEGVWSNQPQHF
TRBV6-2/TRBV6-3	TRBJ2-7	CAPKSPPYEQYF
TRBV6-1	TRBJ1-1	CASRRQGKSEAFF
TRBV12-3/TRBV12-4	TRBJ1-2	CASSTGFQAANYGYTF